This T cell receptor beta chain was sequenced during a study of blood T cell repertoires in COVID-19. Whole-study context: The United States, Italy and Spain were the sources of the acute and convalescent COVID-19 samples.

A Seattle source enrolled patients during active infection and followed them longitudinally. CDR3 size: 14 residues. Germline V gene data show CDR1 as SGHNT and CDR2 as YYREEE (reference sequence). Between the trimmed V and J ends, which lost 3 bases and 0 bases, there was a span of 7 bases. Some clones are missing from TCRdb's copy, which holds only in-frame ones; the method was immunoSEQ multiplex PCR. Found here are 40,000 to 45,000 clones, just under 90% of them singletons; the top ten hold 3% to 5%. The material sequenced was peripheral blood. The rearrangement joins TRBV5-4 to TRBJ1-3; TRBD1 is a possible D gene (5 bases). This TCR derives from a man aged 35 to 55 with COVID-19, enrolled during active disease. CDR3 sequence (DNA): TGTGCCAGCAGCTCCGGGGGCTCTGGAAACACCATATATTTT. Encoded protein: CASSSGGSGNTIYF. Variable domain in full (rest from reference TRBV5-4 and TRBJ1-3): ETGVTQSPTHLIKTRGQQVTLRCSSQSGHNTVSWYQQALGQGPQFIFQYYREEENGRGNFPPRFSGLQFPNYSSELNVNALELDDSALYLCASSSGGSGNTIYFGEGSWLTVV.